The rows below give T cell receptor beta chains drawn from one sample of a study of PD-L1 blockade in urothelial cancer. The method was immunoSEQ multiplex PCR; TCRdb's version includes in-frame clones alone and lacks a portion of them. The top ten clones hold approximately 3.5% of a sample with some 110,000 clones, more than 85% of them seen once. The starting material was PBMCs, obtained around atezolizumab (anti-PD-L1) treatment. The receptor set was obtained from a man aged 60-69 years with urothelial cancer. The CDR3 runs from the conserved cysteine through the conserved F or W. A D gene is named only where the DNA matches it firmly. Clone size is shown for a subset of rows, as once, few, many or a class of expanded clone.

D: .; size: once; J: TRBJ1-4; V: TRBV6-5; DNA: TGTGCCAGCAGCCCGCGGGGAGGGGGTGAAAAACTGTTTTTT; CDR3: CASSPRGGGEKLFF
D: TRBD2; size: .; J: TRBJ2-1; V: TRBV7-2; DNA: TGTGCCAGCAGCCAGACTAGCGGGGACTACAATGAGCAGTTCTTC; CDR3: CASSQTSGDYNEQFF
D: .; size: .; J: TRBJ1-2; V: TRBV5-1; DNA: TGCGCCAGCAGCTTGGACTCGGCGGCGGTTGGCTACACCTTC; CDR3: CASSLDSAAVGYTF
D: TRBD1; size: .; J: TRBJ2-1; V: TRBV5-1; DNA: TGCGCCAGCAGCACAAAGACAGGGGGCGACGACAATGAGCAGTTCTTC; CDR3: CASSTKTGGDDNEQFF
D: .; size: .; J: TRBJ1-2; V: TRBV11-2; DNA: TGTGCCAGCAGCTCGTGGAAATCGGACAAAGACTATGGCTACACCTTC; CDR3: CASSSWKSDKDYGYTF
D: .; size: .; J: TRBJ2-7; V: TRBV28; DNA: TGTGCCAGCAGTTTTAGCATACGGTACGAGCAGTACTTC; CDR3: CASSFSIRYEQYF
D: TRBD2; size: .; J: TRBJ2-5; V: TRBV7-9; DNA: TGTGCCAGCAGCCCACGCGGTAGCGGGGGCCAAGAGACCCAGTACTTC; CDR3: CASSPRGSGGQETQYF
D: TRBD2; size: .; J: TRBJ2-2; V: TRBV9; DNA: TGTGCCAGCAGCTCGGGACTAGCGGGAACCACCGGGGAGCTGTTTTTT; CDR3: CASSSGLAGTTGELFF
D: .; size: .; J: TRBJ1-4; V: TRBV19; DNA: TGTGCCAGTAGTAGGACAGTTTCTAATGAAAAACTGTTTTTT; CDR3: CASSRTVSNEKLFF
D: TRBD2; size: .; J: TRBJ2-5; V: TRBV10-3; DNA: TGTGCCACAGGCCTTGGAGTAGCGGGGGCACCTCAAGAGACCCAGTACTTC; CDR3: CATGLGVAGAPQETQYF
D: .; size: .; J: TRBJ2-7; V: TRBV6-5; DNA: TGTGCCAGCACTCTTACCTACGAGCAGTACTTC; CDR3: CASTLTYEQYF
D: TRBD1; size: .; J: TRBJ1-1; V: TRBV5-4; DNA: TGTGCCAGCAGCTTGGATGCAGGGGGCTACACTGAAGCTTTCTTT; CDR3: CASSLDAGGYTEAFF
D: .; size: .; J: TRBJ1-1; V: TRBV18; DNA: TGTGCCAGCTCGGATAGACAGAGGAACACTGAAGCTTTCTTT; CDR3: CASSDRQRNTEAFF
D: .; size: few; J: TRBJ2-7; V: TRBV5-6; DNA: TGTGCCAGCAGCTTGGTGGGGCCCTCCTACGAGCAGTACTTC; CDR3: CASSLVGPSYEQYF
D: .; size: .; J: TRBJ1-1; V: TRBV4-3; DNA: TGCGCCAGCAGCCAAGACAGAAACACTGAAGCTTTCTTT; CDR3: CASSQDRNTEAFF
D: TRBD2; size: .; J: TRBJ2-4; V: TRBV15; DNA: TGTGCCACCAGCAGAGAGGGGACTAGCGGAAACAAAAACATTCAGTACTTC; CDR3: CATSREGTSGNKNIQYF
D: .; size: .; J: TRBJ2-1; V: TRBV5-4; DNA: TGTGCCAGCAGCTTGGGGACAACTTACAATGAGCAGTTCTTC; CDR3: CASSLGTTYNEQFF